This T cell receptor (beta chain) stems from a study of CD8+ T cells in alopecia areata. Trimming removed 4 bases at V and 5 bases at J, with 17 bases between. In germline, CDR1 is MGHRA, CDR2 YSYEKL. CDR3 length: 15 amino acids. Treatment noted: oral pan-JAK inhibitor, 5-10 mg twice daily. Isolated RNA was reverse transcribed into cDNA used as the sequencing template. Assay: immunoSEQ multiplex PCR; the TCRdb copy retains only in-frame clones and omits some. The sample includes approximately 180,000 clones, approximately 61% of them seen just once. General observations from the study: For lesional scalp, especially alopecia totalis/universalis, clonality was higher than in normal scalp. Under tofacitinib, numerous expanded lesional clonotypes remained detectable in scalp and blood.

With respect to this clone: What it binds is not known.

Sample: CD4+ T cells sorted from blood, taken at week 24, from a patient treated with tofacitinib. This clonotype was sampled from a human donor with alopecia areata. The chain uses TRBV4-1 and TRBJ2-5; D unclear. Here the CDR3 DNA reads TGCGCCAGCAGCCCTTCGGAAGCGCGATTGGAGACCCAGTACTTC. Protein: CASSPSEARLETQYF.